Given below is one T cell receptor beta chain in context. The data derive from a study of early T cells in non-severe SARS-CoV-2 infection. Across the study: The input, bulk RNA from unsorted whole blood, was sequenced, and chains were unpaired.

CDR1 and CDR2 (germline): MNHEY, SVGEGT. This CDR3 is 11 amino acids long. The V end was cut by 8 bases, the J end by 2 bases, with 7 bases between. As part of library construction, unique molecular identifiers were attached to individual cDNA molecules. TCRdb reprocessed the 5' RACE reads with MiXCR, giving one entry per CDR3 protein. Of 55,000 to 75,000 distinct CDR3 sequences listed, 9% to 15% are singletons. The origin of this receptor is an adult who was a healthcare worker with PCR-confirmed SARS-CoV-2 infection or an uninfected control (not recorded which). Sequenced: whole blood. The chain has TRBV6-2 or TRBV6-3 and TRBJ2-7, with D uncertain. As DNA, the CDR3 is TGTGCCAGCGGGCAGGCCTACGAGCAGTACTTC. It translates to CASGQAYEQYF.